What follows describes a single T cell receptor beta chain. The CDR3 sequence is 14 residues long. Looked up from germline, CDR1 is KGHDR and CDR2 is SFDVKD. The trim removed 2 bases at V and 6 bases at J, leaving 0 bases unmatched. Per the original data handling: Cell counts per sample came from amplifying reference gene primers. The repertoire was sequenced with immunoSEQ multiplex PCR; TCRdb's copy has only in-frame clones and lacks some. That table gives V, J and clone size, and the DNA gave D and trimming. The table includes about 65,000 clones, about nine tenths detected once. The entry originates in a study of blood T cell repertoires in COVID-19.

V gene TRBV24-1 combines with J gene TRBJ2-2; TRBD1 matches 9 bases. The sample taken for sequencing was peripheral blood. The TCR comes from a man in his fifties or sixties with acute or convalescent COVID-19. The CDR3 loop is CATSDYRGPGELFF. CDR3 in DNA: TGTGCCACCAGTGATTACAGGGGGCCCGGGGAGCTGTTTTTT.